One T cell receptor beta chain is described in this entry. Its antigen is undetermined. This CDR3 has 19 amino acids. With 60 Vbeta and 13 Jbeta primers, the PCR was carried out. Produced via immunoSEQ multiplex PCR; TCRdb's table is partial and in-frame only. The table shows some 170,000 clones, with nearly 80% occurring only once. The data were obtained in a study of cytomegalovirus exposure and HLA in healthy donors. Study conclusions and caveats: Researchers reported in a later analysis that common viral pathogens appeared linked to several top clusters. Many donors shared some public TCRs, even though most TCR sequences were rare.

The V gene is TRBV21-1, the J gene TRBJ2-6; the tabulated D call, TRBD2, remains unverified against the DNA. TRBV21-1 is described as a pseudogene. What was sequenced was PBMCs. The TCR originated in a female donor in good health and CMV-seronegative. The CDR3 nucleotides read TGTGCCAGCAGCAAACTGGCGGGTGTACCAATTACTGGGGCCAACGTCCTGACTTTC. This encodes CASSKLAGVPITGANVLTF.